What follows are 21 T cell receptor beta chains derived from one specimen sequenced in a study of PD-1 blockade in mismatch repair-deficient tumors. Data came from immunoSEQ multiplex PCR; TCRdb stores just in-frame clones and leaves some out. The sample has 56,000 or so clones, more than 75% seen once; the top ten hold about 3%. The sample consisted of peripheral blood, taken 4 weeks after starting pembrolizumab. These receptors came from an adult with mismatch repair-deficient cancer.

The V and J genes are TRBV5-1 and TRBJ2-5; D remains unclear. CDR1 is SGHRS and CDR2 is YFSETQ in the germline V gene. This CDR3 has 17 residues. The germline V and J ends were trimmed by 1 base and 6 bases, with 22 bases remaining between them. The CDR3 protein is CASSLWGSAADAKTQYF. In DNA, the CDR3 is TGCGCCAGCAGCTTGTGGGGATCCGCGGCTGACGCGAAGACCCAGTACTTC.

The V and J genes are TRBV15 and TRBJ1-4; D gene unclear. CDR1 and CDR2 from the germline V gene are LNHNV and YYDKDF (reference sequence). The CDR3 contains 15 residues. V dropped 0 bases and J dropped 4 bases, with 9 bases sitting between them. CDR3 in DNA: TGTGCCACCAGCAGAGATGGCAGCCGTAATGAAAAACTGTTTTTT. Translating gives CATSRDGSRNEKLFF. The full variable domain, rest sourced from reference TRBV15 and TRBJ1-4, is DAMVIQNPRYQVTQFGKPVTLSCSQTLNHNVMYWYQQKSSQAPKLLFHYYDKDFNNEADTPDNFQSRRPNTSFCFLDIRSPGLGDTAMYLCATSRDGSRNEKLFFGSGTQLSVL.

Only a few counts were recorded for this clone. The J gene is TRBJ1-2, the V gene TRBV30, with D perhaps TRBD1 (5 bases). CDR3 length: 16 amino acids. Trimming stripped 3 bases from V and 0 bases from J, with 17 bases between. CDR1 GTSNPN and CDR2 SVGIG come from the germline V gene (reference sequence). CDR3 bases: TGTGCCTGGAGACAACCGGGGCTCCTCGCTAACTATGGCTACACCTTC. This encodes CAWRQPGLLANYGYTF.

This chain links TRBV6-5 with TRBJ2-1; D remains ambiguous. Germline V gene data show CDR1 as MNHEY and CDR2 as SVGAGI. The length of the CDR3 is 10 residues. V lost 8 bases and J lost 4, with 3 bases in between. CDR3 coding DNA: TGTGCCAGCGGGTACAATGAGCAGTTCTTC. This gives the protein CASGYNEQFF.

The chain is built from TRBV11-3 and TRBJ2-1; TRBD2 might be the D (5 bases). Looked up from germline, CDR1 is SGHNT and CDR2 is YENEEA. This CDR3 comprises 15 residues. The V end lost 4 bases, the J end lost 1 base, and 11 bases lay between the germline ends. CDR3 sequence: CASSSPGVSYNEQFF. As DNA, the CDR3 is TGTGCCAGCAGCTCCCCCGGGGTGTCCTACAATGAGCAGTTCTTC.

This clone was seen a handful of times. This chain uses TRBV21-1 with TRBJ2-6; the table calls TRBD1, which could not be checked here. TRBV21-1 is marked as a pseudogene. The CDR3 loop spans 18 amino acids. The CDR3 region is CASSKGACPFSGANVLTF. The DNA of the CDR3 is TGTGCCAGCAGCAAAGGGGCCTGTCCCTTCTCTGGGGCCAACGTCCTGACTTTC.

V usage is TRBV2 and J usage is TRBJ2-1; maybe TRBD1 (5 bases). This CDR3 is built from 13 residues. Germline CDR1 SNHLY, CDR2 FYNNEI. Trimming took off 3 bases at V and 9 bases at J, with 12 bases between the two ends. The CDR3 loop reads CASSESRESEQFF. CDR3 DNA sequence: TGTGCCAGCAGTGAGTCCAGGGAAAGTGAGCAGTTCTTC.

In DNA, the CDR3 is TGTGCCAGCAGCGCAGAGGACAGGGATGAAGCTTTCTTT. Its translation: CASSAEDRDEAFF. This rearrangement joins TRBV9 to TRBJ1-1; the match to TRBD1 covers 8 bases. The CDR3 length is 13 residues. V was clipped by 3 bases and J by 7 bases; unmatched bases: 5. In germline, CDR1 is SGDLS, CDR2 YYNGEE.

This clone was found a few times. The chain links TRBV15 to TRBJ2-1; 11 bases fit TRBD2. V lost 3 bases to trimming and J lost 3 bases; unmatched junction nucleotides: 4. The CDR3 contains 16 residues. Germline V gives CDR1 LNHNV, CDR2 YYDKDF (reference sequence). The CDR3 spells CATSRLGLADYNEQFF. In DNA, the CDR3 is TGTGCCACCAGCAGGCTGGGACTAGCGGACTACAATGAGCAGTTCTTC.

The chain joins TRBV28 to TRBJ1-4; no definite D call. The CDR3 is 12 amino acids. CDR1 is MDHEN, CDR2 SYDVKM, per germline. V was pared by 5 bases and J by 4 bases, with 5 bases between. The CDR3: CASSVNNEKLFF. CDR3 bases: TGTGCCAGCAGTGTAAATAATGAAAAACTGTTTTTT. Complete variable domain (other parts from reference TRBV28 and TRBJ1-4): DVKVTQSSRYLVKRTGEKVFLECVQDMDHENMFWYRQDPGLGLRLIYFSYDVKMKEKGDIPEGYSVSREKKERFSLILESASTNQTSMYLCASSVNNEKLFFGSGTQLSVL.

This clone was seen a few times. The rearrangement links TRBV14 to TRBJ2-7; 7 bases are shared with TRBD2. Trimming removed 3 bases from V and 5 bases from J; junction bases left unmatched: 10. The germline V gene has CDR1 SGHDN and CDR2 FVKESK. The CDR3 spans 15 residues. The CDR3 here is CASSQFLGTSDEQYF. CDR3 bases: TGTGCCAGCAGCCAGTTCCTTGGAACTAGCGACGAGCAGTACTTC.

This sequence joins TRBV5-1 and TRBJ1-1; 7 positions agree with TRBD1. Germline assignment: CDR1 SGHRS and CDR2 YFSETQ. V dropped 0 bases and J dropped 8; count of bases not matched to a gene: 13. This CDR3 is built from 16 residues. Here the CDR3 reads CASSLGGTGAFGEAFF. DNA for the CDR3: TGCGCCAGCAGCTTGGGGGGAACAGGGGCCTTTGGGGAAGCTTTCTTT. The whole variable domain, remainder taken from reference TRBV5-1 and TRBJ1-1, is KAGVTQTPRYLIKTRGQQVTLSCSPISGHRSVSWYQQTPGQGLQFLFEYFSETQRNKGNFPGRFSGRQFSNSRSEMNVSTLELGDSALYLCASSLGGTGAFGEAFFGQGTRLTVV.

J is TRBJ2-3 and V is TRBV6-5; 9 bases agree with TRBD1. This CDR3 is 16 amino acids long. The V segment lost 4 bases and the J segment 8 bases; nucleotides outside the gene matches: 13. Germline CDR1 MNHEY, CDR2 SVGAGI. Here the CDR3 DNA reads TGTGCCAGCAGTTTACCCGGGACAGGGATAACTAGTACGCAGTATTTT. Encoded protein: CASSLPGTGITSTQYF.

In this sample, this clone turned up a few times. The chain uses TRBV4-2 and TRBJ2-6, with no clear D. CDR1 is LGHNA, CDR2 YNFKEQ, per germline. V shed 0 bases and J shed 0 bases, with 6 bases lying between them. The CDR3 spans 16 residues. CDR3 DNA sequence: TGTGCCAGCAGCCAAGATCCCCACTCTGGGGCCAACGTCCTGACTTTC. Translating it yields CASSQDPHSGANVLTF.

The chain employs TRBV30 and TRBJ1-2, with D possibly being TRBD1 (6 bases). V dropped 1 base and J dropped 4 bases, with 10 bases sitting between them. The germline V gene encodes CDR1 GTSNPN and CDR2 SVGIG (reference sequence). The CDR3 contains 13 residues. Here the CDR3 reads CAWSGGGGYGYTF. The CDR3 DNA reads TGTGCCTGGAGTGGGGGGGGCGGCTATGGCTACACCTTC.

V usage is TRBV30 and J usage is TRBJ1-5; perhaps TRBD1 as D (6 bases). Germline V gene lookup returns CDR1 GTSNPN and CDR2 SVGIG (reference sequence). The CDR3 has 14 amino acids. With 3 bases removed from V and 2 bases from J, the gap between germline ends came to 11 bases. The CDR3 region is CAWRRGGGNQPQHF. The CDR3 DNA sequence: TGTGCCTGGAGGAGGGGGGGAGGCAATCAGCCCCAGCATTTT.

The CDR3: CATSRYPGGGITDTQYF. DNA for the CDR3: TGTGCCACCAGCAGATATCCCGGGGGGGGGATAACAGATACGCAGTATTTT. V is TRBV15 and J is TRBJ2-3; 8 bases are shared with TRBD2. This CDR3 comprises 17 residues. The germline gives CDR1 LNHNV, CDR2 YYDKDF (reference sequence). V dropped 2 bases and J dropped 3; count of bases not matched to a gene: 10.

The gene calls are TRBV9 and TRBJ2-1; D remains ambiguous. Trimming left V 0 bases short and J 6 bases short, with 16 bases between. Germline V gene lookup returns CDR1 SGDLS and CDR2 YYNGEE. CDR3 size: 16 residues. The CDR3 is CASSVVPSLQGNEQFF. DNA of the CDR3: TGTGCCAGCAGCGTAGTCCCCAGCCTCCAAGGCAATGAGCAGTTCTTC.

The genes are TRBV10-3 and TRBJ1-5; possibly TRBD1 for D (5 bases). Germline values: CDR1 ENHRY, CDR2 SYGVKD. This CDR3 has 13 amino acids. V shed 6 bases and J shed 6 bases, with 12 bases lying between them. The CDR3: CAISPDISQPQHF. CDR3 nucleotides: TGTGCCATCAGCCCGGACATCTCTCAGCCCCAGCATTTT.

The rearrangement uses TRBV7-3 and TRBJ2-6; no clear D. This CDR3 region has 15 residues. Germline V gene data show CDR1 as SGHTA and CDR2 as FQGTGA. V shed 2 bases and J shed 0 bases, with 5 bases lying between them. This chain's CDR3 is CASSLVLSGANVLTF. The CDR3 DNA is TGTGCCAGCAGCTTAGTACTCTCTGGGGCCAACGTCCTGACTTTC.

The chain has TRBV7-3 and TRBJ2-2, with D perhaps assigned TRBD1 or TRBD2 (6 bases each). The V and J ends lost 2 bases and 7 bases respectively, with 20 bases between them. The CDR3 is 17 residues long. CDR1 and CDR2 from the germline V gene are SGHTA and FQGTGA. The CDR3 protein is CASSLSFSRGLGGELFF. The CDR3 DNA reads as TGTGCCAGCAGCTTATCCTTTTCTCGGGGGCTCGGCGGGGAGCTGTTTTTT.